These 7 T cell receptor beta chains share one sample of origin, sequenced in a study of cytomegalovirus exposure and HLA in healthy donors (dated by TCRdb to between 2016 and 2019). The protocol used for the library was the immunoSEQ multiplex PCR assay. For the multiplex PCR, a mixture combining 60 forward primers for TCR Vbeta segments and 13 reverse primers for TCR Jbeta segments was used. TCRdb retrieved this table from immuneACCESS and kept in-frame rearrangements only. Not all clones are present; in checked studies, unresolved V genes account for under half, and no reason is known for the remainder. This specimen's table enumerates over 100,000 clones. Under 2% of the sample lies in the top ten. The sample was PBMCs. These receptors all stem from a woman aged 40 to 50 in good health and CMV-seropositive.

The CDR3, as DNA: TGTGCCAGCAGCGTAGGAATTCGGGGGTCAAGTACTGAAGCTTTCTTT. Translating gives CASSVGIRGSSTEAFF. The V gene is TRBV9, the J gene TRBJ1-1; a possible D gene is TRBD1 (5 bases). The V gene's germline CDR1 is SGDLS and CDR2 YYNGEE. Trimming stripped 0 bases from V and 5 bases from J, with 17 bases between. This CDR3 contains 16 residues.

V is TRBV27 and J is TRBJ1-2; TRBD1 matches at 8 bases. The CDR3 consists of 13 residues. CDR1 is MNHEY, CDR2 SMNVEV, per germline (reference sequence). The J segment lost 7 bases and the V segment lost 3 bases, leaving 4 bases of the junction unmatched. The CDR3 sequence is CASSFQGAGGYTF. DNA for the CDR3: TGTGCCAGCAGTTTTCAGGGGGCGGGTGGCTACACCTTC.

This chain links TRBV7-8 with TRBJ2-7, with 9 bases matching TRBD2. This CDR3 has 15 amino acids. V trimming: 1 base; J trimming: 3 bases; junction bases outside the gene matches: 4. Germline V gives CDR1 SGHVS, CDR2 FQNEAQ. CDR3 in amino acids: CASSLGLAVLYEQYF. In DNA form, the CDR3 reads TGTGCCAGCAGCTTAGGACTAGCGGTTCTCTACGAGCAGTACTTC. Based on the CDR3 plus reference TRBV7-8 and TRBJ2-7, the full variable domain is GAGVSQSPRYKVAKRGQDVALRCDPISGHVSLFWYQQALGQGPEFLTYFQNEAQLDKSGLPSDRFFAERPEGSVSTLKIQRTQQEDSAVYLCASSLGLAVLYEQYFGPGTRLTVT.

The rearrangement uses TRBV5-4 and TRBJ2-3; no definite D call. Germline CDR1 is SGHNT and CDR2 is YYREEE (reference sequence). CDR3 length: 16 amino acids. Trimming left V 2 bases short and J 4 bases short, with 17 bases between. For the CDR3, the DNA is TGTGCCAGCAGCTTCCTAGACTCGGTCGGATCAGATACGCAGTATTTT. It encodes CASSFLDSVGSDTQYF.

J is TRBJ1-4 and V is TRBV9; D unresolved. Per germline, CDR1 SGDLS and CDR2 YYNGEE. Trimming shortened V by 4 bases and J by 0 bases, and 13 bases separated the two germline ends. This CDR3 contains 16 residues. In DNA, the CDR3 is TGTGCCAGCAGCCCCCTGGTTAGTGCAACTAATGAAAAACTGTTTTTT. Its protein product is CASSPLVSATNEKLFF.

This sequence joins TRBV28 and TRBJ1-1; D ambiguous. CDR3 length: 11 amino acids. Trimming pared 7 bases from V and 1 base from J, leaving 4 bases between. CDR1 is MDHEN and CDR2 is SYDVKM in the germline V gene. CDR3 nucleotides: TGTGCCAGCATTCAGAACACTGAAGCTTTCTTT. Protein sequence: CASIQNTEAFF.

This rearrangement joins TRBV5-4 to TRBJ2-7, with 7 bases that match TRBD1. CDR1 is SGHNT, CDR2 YYREEE, per germline (reference sequence). The CDR3 is 16 residues long. The V gene end was trimmed by 4 bases and the J gene end by 0 bases; junction bases not matched to a gene: 10. CDR3 in DNA: TGTGCCAGCAGCCCCAGGACAGGTCGTAGCTCCTACGAGCAGTACTTC. It is translated as CASSPRTGRSSYEQYF.